Following are 3 T cell receptor beta chains from one sample sequenced in a study of blood T cell repertoires in COVID-19. Measured with immunoSEQ multiplex PCR; TCRdb has only the in-frame clones, and not every one. The data contain about 190,000 clones, 83% of them seen just once; the ten biggest clones take up around 6.5%. The sample taken for sequencing was peripheral blood. Source of these receptors: a woman aged 40-49 years with acute or convalescent COVID-19.

This rearrangement joins TRBV13 to TRBJ1-1; the D gene is possibly TRBD1 (5 bases). With 6 bases removed from V and 1 base from J, the gap between germline ends came to 18 bases. The CDR3 length is 16 residues. Germline V gives CDR1 PRHDT, CDR2 FYEKMQ (reference sequence). The CDR3 bases are TGTGCCAGCAGTGATTCGGGTATGGGGGGGAACACTGAAGCTTTCTTT. It translates to CASSDSGMGGNTEAFF.

The V and J genes are TRBV5-6 and TRBJ1-4; D not resolved. Germline CDR1 and CDR2: SGHDT and YYEEEE. The CDR3 is 11 residues long. V was cut by 3 bases and J by 8 bases, with 5 bases left in between. CDR3 bases: TGTGCCAGCAGCTATAGAGAAAAACTGTTTTTT. Translating gives CASSYREKLFF.

V gene TRBV7-6 combines with J gene TRBJ2-5; 8 nucleotides match TRBD1. This CDR3 comprises 13 residues. The J segment lost 6 bases and the V segment lost 7 bases, leaving 7 bases of the junction unmatched. From germline, CDR1 is SGHVS and CDR2 FNYEAQ. The CDR3, as DNA: TGTGCCAGCATACAGGGGGAAGGACAGACCCAGTACTTC. Protein product: CASIQGEGQTQYF.